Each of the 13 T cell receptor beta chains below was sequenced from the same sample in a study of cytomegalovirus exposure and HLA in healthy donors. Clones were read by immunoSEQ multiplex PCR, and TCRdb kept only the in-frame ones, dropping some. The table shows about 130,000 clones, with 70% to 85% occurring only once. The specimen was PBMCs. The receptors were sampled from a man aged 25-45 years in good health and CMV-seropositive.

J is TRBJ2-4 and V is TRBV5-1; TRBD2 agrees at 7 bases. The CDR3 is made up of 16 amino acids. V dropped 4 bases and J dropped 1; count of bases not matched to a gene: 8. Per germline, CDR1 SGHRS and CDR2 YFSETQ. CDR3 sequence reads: CASSPTSGKAKNIQYF. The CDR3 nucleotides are TGCGCCAGCAGCCCTACGAGCGGGAAGGCCAAAAACATTCAGTACTTC.

As DNA, the CDR3 is TGTGCCACCAGTCCTAGCGGGAGGGCGAACACCGGGGAGCTGTTTTTT. Translation gives CATSPSGRANTGELFF. This sequence joins TRBV15 and TRBJ2-2; TRBD2 matches 12 bases. Germline V gene data show CDR1 as LNHNV and CDR2 as YYDKDF (reference sequence). J was trimmed by 0 bases and V by 6 bases; bases with no gene match: 2. The CDR3 loop spans 16 amino acids.

CDR3 in amino acids: CASLGQGGNTGELFF. In DNA form, the CDR3 reads TGTGCCAGCCTGGGGCAGGGTGGGAACACCGGGGAGCTGTTTTTT. The chain joins TRBV2 to TRBJ2-2; TRBD1 is a possible D gene (5 bases). Between the trimmed V and J ends, which lost 8 bases and 1 base, there was a span of 14 bases. From germline, CDR1 is SNHLY and CDR2 FYNNEI. CDR3 length: 15 residues.

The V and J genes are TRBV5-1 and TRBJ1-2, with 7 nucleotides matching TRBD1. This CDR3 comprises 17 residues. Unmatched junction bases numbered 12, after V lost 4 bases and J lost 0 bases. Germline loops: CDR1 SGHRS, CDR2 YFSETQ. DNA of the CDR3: TGCGCCAGCAGCCTAAGTGGCAGGGGGTCGGCTAACTATGGCTACACCTTC. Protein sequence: CASSLSGRGSANYGYTF.

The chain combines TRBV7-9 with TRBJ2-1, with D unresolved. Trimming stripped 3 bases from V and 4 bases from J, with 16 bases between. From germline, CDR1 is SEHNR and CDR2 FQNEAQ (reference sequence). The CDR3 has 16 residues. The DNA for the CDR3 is TGTGCCAGCAGCTTGGTAGACAAAACCCGTTACAATGAGCAGTTCTTC. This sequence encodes CASSLVDKTRYNEQFF.

This CDR3 is CASSLDGGGREETQYF. The CDR3 DNA follows: TGTGCCAGCAGCTTAGATGGTGGCGGGAGGGAGGAGACCCAGTACTTC. The gene calls are TRBV7-2 and TRBJ2-5; 9 bases map to TRBD2. The V gene end was trimmed by 1 base and the J gene end by 5 bases; junction bases not matched to a gene: 8. Germline V gene sequence: CDR1 SGHTA, CDR2 FQGNSA. This CDR3 has 16 amino acids.

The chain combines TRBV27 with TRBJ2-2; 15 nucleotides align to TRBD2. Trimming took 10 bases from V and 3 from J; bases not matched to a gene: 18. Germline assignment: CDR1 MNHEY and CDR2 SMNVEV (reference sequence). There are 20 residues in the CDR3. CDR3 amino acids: CATRTLRTSGRARYTGELFF. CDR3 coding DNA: TGTGCCACTCGCACCCTTCGGACTAGCGGGAGGGCCCGATACACCGGGGAGCTGTTTTTT.

The CDR3 spells CASSTPGTGNGYTF. In DNA form, the CDR3 reads TGTGCCAGCAGCACACCGGGGACAGGGAATGGCTACACCTTC. The rearrangement links TRBV6-6 to TRBJ1-2; 9 bases align to TRBD1. The trim removed 6 bases at V and 6 bases at J, leaving 8 bases unmatched. The CDR3 covers 14 residues. The germline V gene encodes CDR1 MNHNY and CDR2 SVGAGI (reference sequence).

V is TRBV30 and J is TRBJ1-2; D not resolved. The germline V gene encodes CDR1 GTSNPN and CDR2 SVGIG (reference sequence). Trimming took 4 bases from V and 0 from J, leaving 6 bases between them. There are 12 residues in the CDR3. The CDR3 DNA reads TGTGCCTGGACCGGTTCTAACTATGGCTACACCTTC. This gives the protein CAWTGSNYGYTF.

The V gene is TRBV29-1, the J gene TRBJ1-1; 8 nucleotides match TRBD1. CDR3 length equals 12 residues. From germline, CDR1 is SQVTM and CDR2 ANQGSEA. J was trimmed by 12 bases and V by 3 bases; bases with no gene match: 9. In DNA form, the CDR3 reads TGCAGCGTTGAGCCCCCAGGGGGCAAGACTTTCTTT. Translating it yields CSVEPPGGKTFF.

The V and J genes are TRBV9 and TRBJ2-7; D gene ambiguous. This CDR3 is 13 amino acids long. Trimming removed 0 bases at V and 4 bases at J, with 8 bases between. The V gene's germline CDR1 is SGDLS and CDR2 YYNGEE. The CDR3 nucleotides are TGTGCCAGCAGCGTAGGGAACGGGTACGAGCAGTACTTC. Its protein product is CASSVGNGYEQYF.

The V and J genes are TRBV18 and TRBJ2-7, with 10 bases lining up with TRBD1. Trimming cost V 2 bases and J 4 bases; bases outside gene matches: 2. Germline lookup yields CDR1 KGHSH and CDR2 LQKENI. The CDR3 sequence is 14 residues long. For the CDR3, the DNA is TGTGCCAGCTCACCAAAGGGACAGGGGTACGAGCAGTACTTC. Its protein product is CASSPKGQGYEQYF.

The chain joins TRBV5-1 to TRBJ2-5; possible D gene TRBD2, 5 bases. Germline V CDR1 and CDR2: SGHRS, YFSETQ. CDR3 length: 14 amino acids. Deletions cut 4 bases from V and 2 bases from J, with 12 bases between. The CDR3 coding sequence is TGCGCCAGCAGCCTGCGGACTCCGCAAGAGACCCAGTACTTC. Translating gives CASSLRTPQETQYF.